The 25 T cell receptor beta chains below come from one sample, sequenced in a study of T cells expressing NK-cell markers. For each CDR3 protein, TCRdb gives one entry from its re-call of the 5' RACE reads, without DNA. The sample spans 350,000 to 500,000 distinct CDR3 sequences; the ten largest clones claim approximately 7%. The sequenced material came from blood T cells: a sorted CD56 or NKG2C T cell subset, CD4+ or CD8+ T cells, or bulk PBMC T cells (not recorded which). Receptors were obtained from a woman aged 18-70 years in good health.

The CDR3: CASSPRLRLAGGTDTQYF. The V and J genes are TRBV6-1 and TRBJ2-3; the TCRdb D gene call, TRBD2, has no DNA to confirm it. Per the germline V gene, CDR1 is MNHNS and CDR2 is SASEGT. There are 18 residues in the CDR3.

The V gene is TRBV7-9, the J gene TRBJ2-4; there is no DNA to check the TCRdb D call of TRBD1. Germline V gives CDR1 SEHNR, CDR2 FQNEAQ (reference sequence). This CDR3 contains 16 residues. This CDR3 reads CASSPPEMAAKNIQYF. The variable domain in full, completed from reference TRBV7-9 and TRBJ2-4, reads DTGVSQNPRHKITKRGQNVTFRCDPISEHNRLYWYRQTLGQGPEFLTYFQNEAQLEKSRLLSDRFSAERPKGSFSTLEIQRTEQGDSAMYLCASSPPEMAAKNIQYFGAGTRLSVL.

V is TRBV23-1 and J is TRBJ2-1; TCRdb's D call of TRBD1 is untestable without DNA. TRBV23-1 is an ORF for which the function is uncertain. This CDR3 comprises 16 residues. The CDR3 region is CASSHPGEGPYNEQFF.

This sequence joins TRBV7-2 and TRBJ2-2; TCRdb's D gene call, TRBD2, goes unchecked for lack of DNA. Germline values: CDR1 SGHTA, CDR2 FQGNSA. CDR3 size: 13 residues. Here the CDR3 reads CASSFEGGGELFF.

The rearrangement uses TRBV12-3 or TRBV12-4 and TRBJ2-1; TCRdb reports TRBD2, a call that lacks DNA to check it against. This CDR3 is built from 14 residues. The CDR3 protein is CASSDPGLSDEQFF.

This sequence joins TRBV12-3 or TRBV12-4 and TRBJ2-3; TCRdb gives TRBD2 as the D gene, but with no DNA this cannot be confirmed. The CDR3 has 12 amino acids. The CDR3 loop is CASRPPGLVWYF.

The chain couples TRBV14 to TRBJ1-1. The V gene's germline CDR1 is SGHDN and CDR2 FVKESK. The CDR3 length is 14 residues. The chain's CDR3 is CASSLRKGNTEAFF.

The gene calls are TRBV12-3 or TRBV12-4 and TRBJ2-3; TCRdb returns TRBD1, unconfirmable since there is no DNA. The CDR3 has 15 amino acids. CDR3 residues: CASSVYPAPTDTQYF.

This chain links TRBV11-2 with TRBJ2-1; TCRdb selects TRBD1, and the lack of DNA leaves this call unchecked. There are 17 residues in the CDR3. Germline V gene lookup returns CDR1 SGHAT and CDR2 FQNNGV. The CDR3 reads CASSLDGAGTGVNEQFF. Using reference TRBV11-2 and TRBJ2-1 for the parts outside the CDR3, the full variable domain is EAGVAQSPRYKIIEKRQSVAFWCNPISGHATLYWYQQILGQGPKLLIQFQNNGVVDDSQLPKDRFSAERLKGVDSTLKIQPAKLEDSAVYLCASSLDGAGTGVNEQFFGPGTRLTVL.

The chain links TRBV4-3 to TRBJ2-5. CDR3 length: 14 residues. Germline CDR1 LGHNA, CDR2 YSLEER. The CDR3 region is CASSQDMGKETQYF.

The J gene is TRBJ2-3, the V gene TRBV14; the TCRdb D gene call, TRBD1, has no DNA to confirm it. The CDR3 has 15 residues. Germline CDR1 and CDR2: SGHDN and FVKESK. CDR3 residues: CASSQGTATSTTQYF.

V usage is TRBV10-3 and J usage is TRBJ2-5; the D call from TCRdb, TRBD1, cannot be confirmed without DNA. The CDR3 spans 16 residues. Germline assignment: CDR1 ENHRY and CDR2 SYGVKD. CDR3 in amino acids: CAISESTSGQVETQYF.

The chain carries TRBV15 and TRBJ1-2; TCRdb's assignment of TRBD1 cannot be checked, as there is no DNA. Per the germline V gene, CDR1 is LNHNV and CDR2 is YYDKDF (reference sequence). The CDR3 length is 16 residues. The CDR3: CATSRDRPPGGHGYTF.

The chain employs TRBV20-1 and TRBJ1-2. This CDR3 is 13 amino acids long. From germline, CDR1 is DFQATT and CDR2 SNEGSKA (reference sequence). CDR3 in amino acids: CSAQHSGDYGYTF.

This chain joins TRBV7-2 and TRBJ2-2. This CDR3 has 14 amino acids. Germline loops: CDR1 SGHTA, CDR2 FQGNSA. The CDR3 protein is CASSLGLYTGELFF.

The chain is built from TRBV12-3 or TRBV12-4 and TRBJ2-5. This CDR3 region has 12 residues. This CDR3 is CASSFAWETQYF.

The chain employs TRBV2 and TRBJ1-5. Germline assignment: CDR1 SNHLY and CDR2 FYNNEI. This CDR3 has 14 residues. The CDR3 protein is CASSFKNSNQPQHF.

This chain connects TRBV7-2 to TRBJ2-5. CDR3 length equals 14 residues. Germline V CDR1 and CDR2: SGHTA, FQGNSA. The chain's CDR3 is CASSPSRSRQTQYF.

The genes are TRBV3-1 and TRBJ2-3. The CDR3 length is 14 residues. Germline V gene sequence: CDR1 LGHDT, CDR2 YNNKEL (reference sequence). This CDR3 reads CASSHRQDTDTQYF.

The chain is built from TRBV28 and TRBJ1-1; TCRdb lists TRBD1, though no DNA is available to test this call. The CDR3 consists of 14 residues. CDR1 is MDHEN, CDR2 SYDVKM, per germline. The CDR3 loop reads CASTGQLAYTEAFF.

The chain is built from TRBV29-1 and TRBJ2-1. The CDR3 has 12 amino acids. The germline V gene has CDR1 SQVTM and CDR2 ANQGSEA. The CDR3 sequence: CSADVSGNEQFF.

The chain combines TRBV4-3 with TRBJ2-2; with no DNA, the TCRdb D assignment of TRBD1 cannot be verified. The CDR3 length is 15 residues. Germline lookup yields CDR1 LGHNA and CDR2 YSLEER. CDR3: CASSQDPGWVGELFF.

This chain joins TRBV19 and TRBJ1-2. This CDR3 comprises 12 residues. Germline V lookup: CDR1 LNHDA, CDR2 SQIVND (reference sequence). CDR3 residues: CASSIDERPDTF.

The J gene is TRBJ2-5, the V gene TRBV19; with no DNA, the TCRdb D assignment of TRBD2 cannot be verified. The CDR3 contains 13 residues. The V gene's germline CDR1 is LNHDA and CDR2 SQIVND (reference sequence). The CDR3 loop reads CASSMLAGETQYF.

V and J are TRBV28 and TRBJ2-6. The length of the CDR3 is 14 residues. CDR1 and CDR2 (germline): MDHEN, SYDVKM. The chain's CDR3 is CASSRSSGANVLTF.